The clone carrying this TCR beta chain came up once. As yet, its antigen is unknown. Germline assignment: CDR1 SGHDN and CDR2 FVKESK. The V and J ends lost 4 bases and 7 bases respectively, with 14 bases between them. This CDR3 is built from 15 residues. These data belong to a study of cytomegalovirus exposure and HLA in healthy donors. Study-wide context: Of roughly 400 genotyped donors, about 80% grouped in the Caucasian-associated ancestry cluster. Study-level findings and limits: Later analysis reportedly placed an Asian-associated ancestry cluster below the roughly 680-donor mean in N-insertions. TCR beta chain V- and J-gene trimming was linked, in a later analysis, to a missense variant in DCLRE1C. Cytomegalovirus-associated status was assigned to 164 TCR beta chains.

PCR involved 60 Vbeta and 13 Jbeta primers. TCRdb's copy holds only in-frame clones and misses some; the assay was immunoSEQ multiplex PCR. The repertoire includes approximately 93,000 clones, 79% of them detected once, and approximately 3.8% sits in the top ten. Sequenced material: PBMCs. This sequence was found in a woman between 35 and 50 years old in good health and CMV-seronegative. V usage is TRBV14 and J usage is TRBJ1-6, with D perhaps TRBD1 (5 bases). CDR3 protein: CASSRAQGYNSPLHF. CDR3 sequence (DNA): TGTGCCAGCAGCCGAGCCCAGGGTTACAATTCACCCCTCCACTTT.